These T cell receptor beta chains were read from a single sample in a study of neurological immune-mediated disorders. A single record per CDR3 protein comes from TCRdb applying MiXCR to the 5' RACE reads. The data hold around 79,000 distinct CDR3 sequences, with 14% observed a single time. The sequenced material came from PBMCs. The receptors here all came from a woman in her forties or fifties in good health. Both conserved end residues are part of each CDR3. A D gene is named only where the DNA matches it firmly. A clone size is listed for some rows: how often the clone was seen (once, few, many), or a class if it is expanded.

j_call	d_call	v_call	clone_size	cdr3_aa	cdr3_nt
TRBJ2-2	.	TRBV24-1	.	CATSDLRLANTGELFF	TGTGCCACCAGTGATTTACGATTGGCTAACACCGGGGAGCTGTTTTTT
TRBJ1-5	TRBD1	TRBV2	few	CASSQTGLNQPQHF	TGTGCCAGCAGTCAGACAGGGTTAAATCAGCCCCAGCATTTT
TRBJ2-1	.	TRBV20-1	many	CSATVVAGQLREQFF	TGCAGTGCCACCGTTGTGGCGGGTCAATTAAGGGAGCAGTTCTTC
TRBJ2-5	TRBD1	TRBV5-1	many	CASSQGQGWETQYF	TGCGCCAGCAGCCAAGGACAGGGATGGGAGACCCAGTACTTC
TRBJ2-7	.	TRBV14	many	CASSQIRGPYSYEQYF	TGTGCCAGCAGCCAAATCCGGGGGCCCTACTCCTACGAGCAGTACTTC
TRBJ2-1	TRBD1	TRBV5-1	many	CASSFGAGGDEQFF	TGCGCCAGCAGCTTTGGGGCAGGGGGCGATGAGCAGTTCTTC
TRBJ2-7	.	TRBV5-5	many	CASSLTAYEQYF	TGTGCCAGCAGCCTGACCGCCTACGAGCAGTACTTC
TRBJ2-1	TRBD1	TRBV5-1	.	CASSLTTGVGSYNEQFF	TGCGCCAGCAGCTTGACCACAGGGGTTGGCTCCTACAATGAGCAGTTCTTC
TRBJ2-3	.	TRBV18	once	CASSPRQSGYVGTDTQYF	TGTGCCAGCTCACCTCGCCAGTCCGGGTACGTTGGGACAGATACGCAGTATTTT
TRBJ2-3	.	TRBV5-1	many	CASSLKIQGSTDTQYF	TGCGCCAGCAGCTTGAAAATACAGGGTAGCACAGATACGCAGTATTTT
TRBJ2-3	TRBD2	TRBV9	.	CASSVVLPSTSGRVSTDTQYF	TGTGCCAGCAGCGTAGTCCTCCCCTCGACTAGCGGGAGAGTCAGCACAGATACGCAGTATTTT
TRBJ2-1	.	TRBV4-1	many	CASSPLPTNNEQFF	TGCGCCAGCAGCCCTCTTCCCACAAACAATGAGCAGTTCTTC
TRBJ2-3	TRBD2	TRBV20-1	.	CSARDPIGSGGSTDTQYF	TGCAGTGCTAGAGATCCGATTGGGAGCGGGGGGAGCACAGATACGCAGTATTTT
TRBJ2-1	TRBD2	TRBV5-5	many	CASSLATSGYNEQFF	TGTGCCAGCAGCTTGGCGACTAGCGGTTACAATGAGCAGTTCTTC
TRBJ2-7	.	TRBV12-3/TRBV12-4	many	CASSLRGPTYEQYF	TGTGCCAGCAGTTTAAGAGGGCCAACCTACGAGCAGTACTTC
TRBJ2-6	.	TRBV5-1	many	CASSLAAGANVLTF	TGCGCCAGCAGCTTGGCCGCTGGGGCCAACGTCCTGACTTTC